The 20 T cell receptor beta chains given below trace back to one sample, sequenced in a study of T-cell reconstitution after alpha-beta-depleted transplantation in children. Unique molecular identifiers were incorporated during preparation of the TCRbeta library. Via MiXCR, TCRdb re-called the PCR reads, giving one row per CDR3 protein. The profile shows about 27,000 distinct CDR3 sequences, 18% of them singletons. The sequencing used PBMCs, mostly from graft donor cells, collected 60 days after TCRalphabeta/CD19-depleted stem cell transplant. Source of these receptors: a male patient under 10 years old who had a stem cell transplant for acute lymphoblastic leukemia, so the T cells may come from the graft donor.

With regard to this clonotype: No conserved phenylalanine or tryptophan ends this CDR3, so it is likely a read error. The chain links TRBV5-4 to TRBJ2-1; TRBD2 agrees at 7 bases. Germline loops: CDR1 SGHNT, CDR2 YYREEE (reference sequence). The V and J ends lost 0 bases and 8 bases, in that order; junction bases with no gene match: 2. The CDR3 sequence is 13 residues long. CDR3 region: CASSLGGRDEQFV. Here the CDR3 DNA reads TGTGCCAGCAGCTTGGGGGGGAGGGATGAGCAGTTCGTC.

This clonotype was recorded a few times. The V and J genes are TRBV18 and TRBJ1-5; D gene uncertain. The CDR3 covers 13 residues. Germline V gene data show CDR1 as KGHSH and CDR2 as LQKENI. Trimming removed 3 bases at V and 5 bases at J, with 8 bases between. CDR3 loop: CASSPSWDQPQHF. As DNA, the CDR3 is TGTGCCAGCTCACCTTCATGGGATCAGCCCCAGCATTTT.

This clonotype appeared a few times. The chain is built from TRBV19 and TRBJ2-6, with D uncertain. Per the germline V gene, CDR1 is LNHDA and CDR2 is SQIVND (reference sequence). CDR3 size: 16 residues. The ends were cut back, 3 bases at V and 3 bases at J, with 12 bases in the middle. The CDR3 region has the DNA TGTGCCAGTAGTATTAAGGCCGACCATGGGGCCAACGTCCTGACTTTC. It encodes CASSIKADHGANVLTF. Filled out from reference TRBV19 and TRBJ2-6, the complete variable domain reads DGGITQSPKYLFRKEGQNVTLSCEQNLNHDAMYWYRQDPGQGLRLIYYSQIVNDFQKGDIAEGYSVSREKKESFPLTVTSAQKNPTAFYLCASSIKADHGANVLTFGAGSRLTVL.

The DNA of the CDR3 is TGTGCCAGCAGCCAAGATCAGGGAAACACTGAAGCTTTCTTT. Amino acid sequence: CASSQDQGNTEAFF. The chain uses TRBV3-1 and TRBJ1-1; D may be TRBD1 (5 bases). V dropped 0 bases and J dropped 2 bases, with 7 bases sitting between them. The CDR3 has 14 amino acids. Germline CDR1 and CDR2: LGHDT and YNNKEL (reference sequence).

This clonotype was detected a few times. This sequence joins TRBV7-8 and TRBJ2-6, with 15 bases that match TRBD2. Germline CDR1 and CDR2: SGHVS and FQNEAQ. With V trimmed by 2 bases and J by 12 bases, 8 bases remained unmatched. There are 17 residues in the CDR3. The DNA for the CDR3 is TGTGCCAGCAGCTTATGGACTAGCGGGGGGGCCATCTCCGTCCTGACTTTC. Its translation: CASSLWTSGGAISVLTF.

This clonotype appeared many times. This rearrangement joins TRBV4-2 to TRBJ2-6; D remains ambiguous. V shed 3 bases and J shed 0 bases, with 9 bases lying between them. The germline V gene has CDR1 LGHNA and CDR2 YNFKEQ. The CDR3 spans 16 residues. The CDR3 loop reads CASSHALDSGANVLTF. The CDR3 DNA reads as TGTGCCAGCAGCCATGCTCTAGACTCTGGGGCCAACGTCCTGACTTTC.

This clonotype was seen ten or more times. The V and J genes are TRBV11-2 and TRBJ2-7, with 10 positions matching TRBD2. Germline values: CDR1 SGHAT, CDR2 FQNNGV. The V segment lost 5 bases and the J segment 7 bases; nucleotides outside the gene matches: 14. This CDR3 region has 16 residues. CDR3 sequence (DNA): TGTGCCAGCAGCCCTCGGACTAGCGGCGCATTAGGAGAGCAGTACTTC. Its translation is CASSPRTSGALGEQYF.

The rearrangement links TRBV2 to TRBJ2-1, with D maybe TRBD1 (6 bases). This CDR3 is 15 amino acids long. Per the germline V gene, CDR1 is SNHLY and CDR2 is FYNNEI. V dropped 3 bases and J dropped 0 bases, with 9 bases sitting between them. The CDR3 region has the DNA TGTGCCAGCAGTGATCTACAGGGCTCCTACAATGAGCAGTTCTTC. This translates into CASSDLQGSYNEQFF.

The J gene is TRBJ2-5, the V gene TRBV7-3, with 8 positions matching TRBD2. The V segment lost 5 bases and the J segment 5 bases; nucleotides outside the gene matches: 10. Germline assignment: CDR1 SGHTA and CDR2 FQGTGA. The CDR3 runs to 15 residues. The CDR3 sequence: CASSVRGTRGETQYF. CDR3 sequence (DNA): TGTGCCAGCAGCGTGCGCGGGACTAGAGGCGAGACCCAGTACTTC.

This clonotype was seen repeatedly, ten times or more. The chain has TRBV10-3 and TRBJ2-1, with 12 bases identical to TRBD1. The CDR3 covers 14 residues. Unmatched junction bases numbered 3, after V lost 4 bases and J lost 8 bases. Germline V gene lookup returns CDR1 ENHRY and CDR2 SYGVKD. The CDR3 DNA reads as TGTGCCATCAGTGCGGGACAGGGGGCTGATGAGCAGTTCTTC. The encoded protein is CAISAGQGADEQFF.

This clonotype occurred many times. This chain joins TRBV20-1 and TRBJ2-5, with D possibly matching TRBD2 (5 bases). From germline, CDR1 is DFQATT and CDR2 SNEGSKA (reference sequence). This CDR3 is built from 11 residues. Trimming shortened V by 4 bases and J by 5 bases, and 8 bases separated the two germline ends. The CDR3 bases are TGCAGTGCTATGACGGGGGAGACCCAGTACTTC. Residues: CSAMTGETQYF.

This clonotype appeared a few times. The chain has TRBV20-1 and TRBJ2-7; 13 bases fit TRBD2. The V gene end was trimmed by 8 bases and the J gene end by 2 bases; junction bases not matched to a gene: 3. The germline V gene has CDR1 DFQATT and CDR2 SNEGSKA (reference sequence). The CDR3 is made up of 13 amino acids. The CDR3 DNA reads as TGCAGTTCCGGACTAGCGGGAGCCTACGAGCAGTACTTC. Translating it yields CSSGLAGAYEQYF.

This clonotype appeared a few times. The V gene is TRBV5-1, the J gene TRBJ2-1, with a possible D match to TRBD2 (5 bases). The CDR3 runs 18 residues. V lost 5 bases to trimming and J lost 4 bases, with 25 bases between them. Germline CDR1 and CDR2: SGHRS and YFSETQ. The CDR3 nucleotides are TGCGCCAGCAGTACAGAGCACAAGAGCGGACTGGCGTACAATGAGCAGTTCTTC. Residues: CASSTEHKSGLAYNEQFF.

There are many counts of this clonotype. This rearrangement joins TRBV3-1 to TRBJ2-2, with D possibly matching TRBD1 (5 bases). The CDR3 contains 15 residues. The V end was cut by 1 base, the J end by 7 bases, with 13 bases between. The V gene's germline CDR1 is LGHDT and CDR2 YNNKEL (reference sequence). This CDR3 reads CASSQVAGIGGELFF. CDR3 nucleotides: TGTGCCAGCAGCCAAGTAGCAGGGATCGGCGGGGAGCTGTTTTTT.

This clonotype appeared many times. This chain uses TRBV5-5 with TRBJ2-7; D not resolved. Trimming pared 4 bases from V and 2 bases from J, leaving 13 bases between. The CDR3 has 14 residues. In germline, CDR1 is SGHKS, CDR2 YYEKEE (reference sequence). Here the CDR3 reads CASSNRTVTYEQYF. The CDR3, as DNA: TGTGCCAGCAGCAATAGGACGGTCACCTACGAGCAGTACTTC.

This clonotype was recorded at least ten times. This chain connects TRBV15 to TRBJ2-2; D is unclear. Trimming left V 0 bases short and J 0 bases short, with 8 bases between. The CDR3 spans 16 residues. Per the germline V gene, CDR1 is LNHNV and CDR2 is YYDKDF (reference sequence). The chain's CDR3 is CATSRDGSSNTGELFF. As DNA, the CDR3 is TGTGCCACCAGCAGAGATGGTAGCTCGAACACCGGGGAGCTGTTTTTT.

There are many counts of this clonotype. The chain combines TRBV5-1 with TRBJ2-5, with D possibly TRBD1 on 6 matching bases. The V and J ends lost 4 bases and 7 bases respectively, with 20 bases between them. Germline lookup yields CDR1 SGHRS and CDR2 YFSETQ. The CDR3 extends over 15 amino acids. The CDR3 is CASSLSDRFQGTQYF. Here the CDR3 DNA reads TGCGCCAGCAGCCTGTCAGACAGGTTCCAGGGGACCCAGTACTTC.

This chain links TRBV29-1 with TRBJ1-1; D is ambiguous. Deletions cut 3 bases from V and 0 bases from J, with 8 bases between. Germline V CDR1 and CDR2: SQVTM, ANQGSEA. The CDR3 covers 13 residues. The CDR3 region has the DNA TGCAGCGTTGAGAAACAGCTGAACACTGAAGCTTTCTTT. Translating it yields CSVEKQLNTEAFF.

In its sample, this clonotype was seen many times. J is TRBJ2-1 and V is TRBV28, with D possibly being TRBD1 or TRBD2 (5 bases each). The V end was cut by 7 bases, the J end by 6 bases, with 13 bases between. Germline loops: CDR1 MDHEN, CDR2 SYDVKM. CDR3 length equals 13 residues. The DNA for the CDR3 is TGTGCCAGCAAGGGGACGGCCTCCAATGAGCAGTTCTTC. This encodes CASKGTASNEQFF.

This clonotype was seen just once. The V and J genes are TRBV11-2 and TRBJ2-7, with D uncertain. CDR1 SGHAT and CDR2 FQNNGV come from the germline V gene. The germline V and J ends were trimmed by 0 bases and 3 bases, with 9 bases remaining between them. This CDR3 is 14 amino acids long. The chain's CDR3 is CASSLDHGNYEQYF. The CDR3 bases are TGTGCCAGCAGCTTAGATCACGGCAACTACGAGCAGTACTTC.